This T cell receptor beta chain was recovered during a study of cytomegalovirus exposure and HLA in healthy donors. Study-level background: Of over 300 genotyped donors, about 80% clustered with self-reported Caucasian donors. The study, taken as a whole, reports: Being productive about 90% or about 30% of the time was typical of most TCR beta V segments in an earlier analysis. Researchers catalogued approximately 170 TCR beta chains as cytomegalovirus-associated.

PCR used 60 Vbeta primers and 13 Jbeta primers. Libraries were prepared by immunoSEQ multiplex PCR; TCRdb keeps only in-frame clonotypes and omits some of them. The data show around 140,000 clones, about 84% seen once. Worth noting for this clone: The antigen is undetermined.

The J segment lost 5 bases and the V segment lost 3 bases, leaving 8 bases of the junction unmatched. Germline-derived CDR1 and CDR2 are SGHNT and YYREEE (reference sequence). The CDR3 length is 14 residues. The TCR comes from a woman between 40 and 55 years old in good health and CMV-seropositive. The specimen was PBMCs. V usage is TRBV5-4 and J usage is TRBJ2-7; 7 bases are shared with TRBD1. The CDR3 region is CASSSTGMDNEQYF. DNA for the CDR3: TGTGCCAGCAGCTCGACAGGGATGGACAACGAGCAGTACTTC.